This T cell receptor (beta chain) was found in a study of T cell repertoires in cytomegalovirus infection. The overall study: The authors used CMV epitopes that were HLA-C-restricted (recently identified) and HLA-B-restricted (well studied). The public TCR beta signatures pointed to both CMV infection and matching HLA type. Broader study findings: HLA-C-restricted CMV-specific TCR beta clonotypes prevailed in the ex vivo response. Individuals carrying CMV plus the relevant HLA were identified by cumulative frequency of public TCR beta families.

The junction had 3 bases not matched to a gene; V was cut back by 6 bases and J by 1 base. The V gene's germline CDR1 is WSHSY and CDR2 SAAADI. This CDR3 is 13 amino acids long. One entry per CDR3 protein results from TCRdb running MiXCR on the reads. The sample records about 740,000 distinct CDR3 sequences, approximately 33% being singletons. Of note for this clonotype: Its antigen remains unidentified.

The sequencing used cultured PBMCs, collected from culture after CMV antigen stimulation. The chain joins TRBV10-2 to TRBJ2-7; 7 nucleotides align to TRBD1. The TCR originated in a human donor in good health (CMV status not recorded). Some clones in this sample may be carry-over from other donors' samples. Written as DNA, the CDR3 is TGCGCCAGCAGCGAGGGACAGTCCTACGAGCAGTACTTC. It encodes CASSEGQSYEQYF.